The 22 T cell receptor beta chains reported below all come from one sample, sequenced in a study of blood T cell repertoires in COVID-19. Produced via immunoSEQ multiplex PCR; TCRdb's table is partial and in-frame only. Of 200,000 to 250,000 clones listed, 80% to 90% are singletons. The specimen was PBMCs or T cells enriched from blood (not recorded which). The receptors stem from a woman in her thirties or forties with acute COVID-19.

The V and J genes are TRBV4-1 and TRBJ2-5; 9 bases are shared with TRBD2. This CDR3 spans 15 amino acids. Germline CDR1 and CDR2: MGHRA and YSYEKL. The J segment lost 4 bases and the V segment lost 5 bases, leaving 8 bases of the junction unmatched. CDR3 protein: CASSSGTSYGETQYF. CDR3 bases: TGCGCCAGCAGCTCGGGGACTAGCTACGGAGAGACCCAGTACTTC.

The V call is TRBV30, the J call TRBJ2-1; 10 nucleotides agree with TRBD1. Germline CDR1 GTSNPN, CDR2 SVGIG (reference sequence). Unmatched junction bases numbered 8, after V lost 4 bases and J lost 5 bases. The CDR3 length is 15 residues. CDR3 residues: CAWTVGQGSHNEQFF. CDR3 coding DNA: TGTGCCTGGACCGTGGGACAGGGGTCCCACAATGAGCAGTTCTTC.

The chain joins TRBV6-5 to TRBJ1-2; the D is unclear. Trimming removed 9 bases from V and 3 bases from J, with 8 bases in between. The germline CDR1 and CDR2 sequences are MNHEY and SVGAGI. The CDR3 is 11 residues long. CDR3 DNA sequence: TGTGCCAGTACAGCATACTATGGCTACACCTTC. As protein: CASTAYYGYTF.

V is TRBV7-2 and J is TRBJ2-1; the match to TRBD1 covers 8 bases. The CDR3 has 14 residues. Germline lookup yields CDR1 SGHTA and CDR2 FQGNSA. V shed 6 bases and J 1 base; nucleotides not matched to a gene: 2. CDR3 in amino acids: CASRRTGSYNEQFF. In DNA form, the CDR3 reads TGTGCCAGCAGGAGGACAGGGTCCTACAATGAGCAGTTCTTC.

This clone was seen a single time. This chain connects TRBV5-1 to TRBJ1-6; D ambiguous. V lost 4 bases, J lost 4 bases, and 12 bases lay in between. This CDR3 is 15 amino acids long. Per germline, CDR1 SGHRS and CDR2 YFSETQ. CDR3 in amino acids: CASSREGGYNSPLHF. CDR3 nucleotides: TGCGCCAGCAGCCGCGAGGGAGGGTATAATTCACCCCTCCACTTT. Together with reference TRBV5-1 and TRBJ1-6, the CDR3 gives the full variable domain: KAGVTQTPRYLIKTRGQQVTLSCSPISGHRSVSWYQQTPGQGLQFLFEYFSETQRNKGNFPGRFSGRQFSNSRSEMNVSTLELGDSALYLCASSREGGYNSPLHFGNGTRLTVT.

The V gene is TRBV5-1, the J gene TRBJ1-4; D possibly corresponds to TRBD1 (5 bases). Germline lookup yields CDR1 SGHRS and CDR2 YFSETQ. Deletions cut 5 bases from V and 4 bases from J, with 15 bases between. CDR3 length: 15 residues. CDR3 nucleotides: TGCGCCAGCAGTGGGGATCTAGACAGTAATGAAAAACTGTTTTTT. This codes for CASSGDLDSNEKLFF.

CDR3 coding DNA: TGTGCCAGCAGCTTTGGGACTAGCGGGGGATGGAGCGGGCAGTTCTTC. Amino acids: CASSFGTSGGWSGQFF. This chain links TRBV3-1 (or the pseudogene TRBV3-2) with TRBJ2-1; 14 bases map to TRBD2. The length of the CDR3 is 16 residues. The germline gives CDR1 LGHDT, CDR2 YNNKEL (reference sequence). V shed 5 bases, J shed 12 bases, and the junction held 12 bases outside the gene matches.

This chain joins TRBV5-4 and TRBJ1-2; D remains unclear. Germline CDR1 and CDR2: SGHNT and YYREEE (reference sequence). V lost 1 base and J 0 bases, leaving 7 bases between the germline ends. The CDR3 runs 14 residues. The CDR3 loop reads CASSLYSSNYGYTF. The CDR3 DNA sequence: TGTGCCAGCAGCTTGTACAGTTCTAACTATGGCTACACCTTC.

V and J are TRBV7-9 and TRBJ1-4; TRBD1 matches at 9 bases. J lost 6 bases, V lost 0 bases, and 2 bases had no gene match. Germline V gene lookup returns CDR1 SEHNR and CDR2 FQNEAQ (reference sequence). There are 15 residues in the CDR3. CDR3 region: CASSLAGQGYEKLFF. CDR3 nucleotides: TGTGCCAGCAGCTTAGCCGGACAGGGGTATGAAAAACTGTTTTTT.

CDR3 DNA sequence: TGTGCTAGTGGTTTGGTACTTGGCCAGGCGTGGGATACGCAGTATTTT. It encodes CASGLVLGQAWDTQYF. The chain links TRBV12-5 to TRBJ2-3; D uncertain. Looked up from germline, CDR1 is LGHNT and CDR2 is FRNRAP. The germline V and J ends were trimmed by 0 bases and 6 bases, with 16 bases remaining between them. CDR3 length: 16 residues.

The chain combines TRBV3-1 (or the pseudogene TRBV3-2) with TRBJ1-1, with D hard to call. The CDR3 runs 17 residues. Germline loops: CDR1 LGHDT, CDR2 YNNKEL (reference sequence). The V gene lost 2 bases and the J gene lost 0 bases, with 16 bases spanning the gap. The chain's CDR3 is CASSQRVTLHMNTEAFF. The CDR3, as DNA: TGTGCCAGCAGCCAAAGAGTGACACTTCACATGAACACTGAAGCTTTCTTT.

This clone was picked up one time. The sample carries other DNA sequences with the same CDR3. This CDR3 is CASRAGVSNQPQHF. CDR3 bases: TGTGCCAGCAGGGCAGGGGTAAGCAATCAGCCCCAGCATTTT. This sequence joins TRBV27 and TRBJ1-5, with D possibly matching TRBD1 (6 bases). The CDR3 covers 14 residues. Germline lookup yields CDR1 MNHEY and CDR2 SMNVEV (reference sequence). Between the trimmed V and J ends, which lost 6 bases and 1 base, there was a span of 10 bases.

CDR3 nucleotide sequence: TGCGCCAGCAGTGACCCCCACGGACAGGGGAAGCCCGGGGAGCTGTTTTTT. Translated, it gives CASSDPHGQGKPGELFF. The chain recombines TRBV10-2 with TRBJ2-2, with 9 nucleotides matching TRBD1. From germline, CDR1 is WSHSY and CDR2 SAAADI. The CDR3 runs 17 residues. The junction had 11 bases not matched to a gene; V was cut back by 3 bases and J by 6 bases.

This chain joins TRBV7-8 and TRBJ1-2; 8 bases map to TRBD1. The V and J ends lost 4 bases and 4 bases, in that order; junction bases with no gene match: 5. The CDR3 is 14 residues long. The germline CDR1 and CDR2 sequences are SGHVS and FQNEAQ. For the CDR3, the DNA is TGTGCCAGCAGCTCTGGACAGGGAGCCTATGGCTACACCTTC. It specifies CASSSGQGAYGYTF.

The V call is TRBV10-2, the J call TRBJ1-1; 8 bases align to TRBD1. The length of the CDR3 is 15 residues. CDR1 WSHSY and CDR2 SAAADI come from the germline V gene. V was pared by 7 bases and J by 7 bases, with 14 bases of the junction left unmatched. For the CDR3, the DNA is TGCGCCAGCACCTCCAGGGGGCAGGGAGGTGGTGAAGCTTTCTTT. Translation: CASTSRGQGGGEAFF.

CDR3 coding DNA: TGTGCCAGCAGTGACCGGACAGGGGTTTATAGCAATCAGCCCCAGCATTTT. Protein: CASSDRTGVYSNQPQHF. The chain joins TRBV2 to TRBJ1-5; 9 positions agree with TRBD1. This CDR3 is built from 17 residues. Trimming removed 3 bases from V and 0 bases from J; junction bases left unmatched: 6. CDR1 SNHLY and CDR2 FYNNEI come from the germline V gene.

This clone appeared a single time. The chain joins TRBV19 to TRBJ1-5; D unresolved. The germline V gene encodes CDR1 LNHDA and CDR2 SQIVND (reference sequence). The CDR3 is 18 residues long. Trimming took off 0 bases at V and 0 bases at J, with 15 bases between the two ends. DNA of the CDR3: TGTGCCAGTAGTATAGATCGAGCCGGGATTTATAGCAATCAGCCCCAGCATTTT. This codes for CASSIDRAGIYSNQPQHF.

The chain recombines TRBV5-1 with TRBJ2-3, with D perhaps TRBD1 (6 bases). Germline V CDR1 and CDR2: SGHRS, YFSETQ. With 4 bases removed from V and 1 base from J, the gap between germline ends came to 13 bases. CDR3 length: 15 amino acids. The CDR3 loop reads CASSPRQDGTDTQYF. As DNA, the CDR3 is TGCGCCAGCAGCCCACGACAGGACGGCACAGATACGCAGTATTTT.

V and J are TRBV9 and TRBJ1-5; TRBD1 matches at 9 bases. Germline V gene sequence: CDR1 SGDLS, CDR2 YYNGEE. Trimming at V came to 4 bases and at J to 5 bases, leaving 7 bases not matched to a gene. The CDR3 has 15 residues. CDR3 sequence reads: CASSPHRGRDQPQHF. In nucleotides, the CDR3 is TGTGCCAGCAGCCCCCACAGGGGGCGAGATCAGCCCCAGCATTTT.

V is TRBV21-1 and J is TRBJ2-2; TRBD1 is taken as the D call from the table, unchecked against the DNA. TRBV21-1 is recorded as a pseudogene. This CDR3 is 16 amino acids long. CDR3 protein: CASSSRGRTVTGELFF. The CDR3 DNA follows: TGTGCCAGCAGCTCGAGGGGAAGGACAGTCACCGGGGAGCTGTTTTTT.

The rearrangement joins TRBV20-1 to TRBJ1-2; D is undetermined. The CDR3 spans 10 residues. Trimming stripped 5 bases from V and 12 bases from J, with 13 bases between. Germline loops: CDR1 DFQATT, CDR2 SNEGSKA (reference sequence). This chain's CDR3 is CSAPYRVNTF. DNA of the CDR3: TGCAGTGCTCCTTATCGGGTGAACACCTTC.

This clone was observed a few times. The CDR3 nucleotides are TGTGCCAGCAGCCCTCACCACCCCAACAGGGGAGGATACAATGAGCAGTTCTTC. Amino acid sequence: CASSPHHPNRGGYNEQFF. The genes are TRBV3-1 (or the pseudogene TRBV3-2) and TRBJ2-1; possibly TRBD1 for D (7 bases). From germline, CDR1 is LGHDT and CDR2 YNNKEL (reference sequence). This CDR3 region has 18 residues. Trimming left V 4 bases short and J 4 bases short, with 23 bases between.